The 25 T cell receptor beta chains given below trace back to one sample, sequenced in a study of T cell repertoires in cytomegalovirus infection (dated by TCRdb to the late 2010s). The sequencing machine was an Illumina HiSeq 1500. TCRdb redid the processing of the public reads, applying fastp at Q25 and MiXCR, and retained in-frame beta chains. Duplicate CDR3 protein sequences are folded into a single record with the most common DNA and genes. Recorded for this sample are about 260,000 distinct CDR3 sequences; approximately 13% of them occurred a single time. Around 8.1% of the sample is held by the ten biggest clonotypes. Sequenced material: PBMCs. The receptors derive from a human donor in good health (CMV status not recorded). Some clones in this sample may be carry-over from other donors' samples.

This clonotype appeared a few times. An end of the junction differs from the germline gene, which may be a read error. The chain joins TRBV6-1 to TRBJ2-1; D call uncertain. CDR3 length: 14 amino acids. In germline, CDR1 is MNHNS, CDR2 SASEGT. The CDR3 is CASSWADKGRRLHF. CDR3 bases: TGTGCCAGCAGTTGGGCCGACAAGGGCCGGAGACTTCACTTC.

This clonotype occurred many times. CDR3 in DNA: TGTGCCAGCAGCTCTGGGACTAGCGGCCAGACGTCCTACGAGCAGTACTTC. Residues: CASSSGTSGQTSYEQYF. The chain has TRBV7-8 and TRBJ2-7; 11 bases are a match to TRBD2. The CDR3 contains 17 residues. Germline assignment: CDR1 SGHVS and CDR2 FQNEAQ. Unmatched junction bases numbered 9, after V lost 4 bases and J lost 1 base.

This clonotype was seen ten or more times. The chain recombines TRBV7-2 with TRBJ2-1; 9 positions match TRBD2. CDR1 is SGHTA and CDR2 is FQGNSA in the germline V gene. The trim removed 1 base at V and 3 bases at J, leaving 7 bases unmatched. This CDR3 has 17 amino acids. The DNA of the CDR3 is TGTGCCAGCAGCTTAGTAGTGGGACTAGCAGTCTACAATGAGCAGTTCTTC. The encoded protein is CASSLVVGLAVYNEQFF.

This clonotype turned up a few times. The V gene is TRBV7-8, the J gene TRBJ1-2, with D perhaps TRBD1 (5 bases). From germline, CDR1 is SGHVS and CDR2 FQNEAQ. The V and J ends lost 5 bases and 5 bases respectively, with 18 bases between them. CDR3 size: 15 residues. The CDR3: CASSLPGGDGYGYTF. CDR3 DNA: TGTGCCAGCAGCCTACCGGGAGGGGACGGGTATGGCTACACCTTC.

This clonotype was counted ten times or more. V is TRBV6-4 and J is TRBJ1-2, with D maybe TRBD1 (5 bases). This CDR3 spans 13 amino acids. Trimming took off 6 bases at V and 7 bases at J, with 15 bases between the two ends. Germline V gene sequence: CDR1 MRHNA, CDR2 SNTAGT. The CDR3 spells CASRDREGAGYTF. The CDR3 coding sequence is TGTGCCAGCAGGGACCGTGAAGGGGCTGGCTACACCTTC.

This clonotype was seen only a few times. The chain links TRBV9 to TRBJ1-5; unclear D gene. The V and J ends lost 3 bases and 11 bases respectively, with 15 bases between them. The CDR3 is made up of 13 amino acids. CDR1 and CDR2 from the germline V gene are SGDLS and YYNGEE. CDR3 sequence (DNA): TGTGCCAGCAGCGCAGGACGGACCGACTCCCAGCATTTT. Residues: CASSAGRTDSQHF.

The chain uses TRBV6-2 or TRBV6-3 and TRBJ1-5; D ambiguous. Trimming took off 6 bases at V and 0 bases at J, with 15 bases between the two ends. The length of the CDR3 is 16 residues. Germline V lookup: CDR1 MNHEY, CDR2 SVGEGT. The CDR3 protein is CASRQRLGFSNQPQHF. The CDR3 DNA reads as TGTGCCAGCAGGCAACGTTTGGGGTTTAGCAATCAGCCCCAGCATTTT.

This chain uses TRBV28 with TRBJ2-1, with no clear D. From germline, CDR1 is MDHEN and CDR2 SYDVKM. V gave up 2 bases and J gave up 8 bases, with 10 bases separating them. CDR3 length: 13 residues. The CDR3 region has the DNA TGTGCCAGCAGTTTAACTTACCCCCATGAGCAGTTCTTC. Translating gives CASSLTYPHEQFF.

This clonotype was seen at least ten times. The J gene is TRBJ1-4, the V gene TRBV20-1; D gene uncertain. The germline V gene has CDR1 DFQATT and CDR2 SNEGSKA (reference sequence). This CDR3 spans 13 amino acids. V lost 4 bases and J lost 13, with 19 bases in between. The chain's CDR3 is CSAKGQAFGVLFF. The CDR3 coding sequence is TGCAGTGCTAAAGGGCAGGCCTTTGGAGTACTGTTTTTT.

This clonotype was observed at least ten times. The chain is built from TRBV7-9 and TRBJ2-1; TRBD2 matches 8 bases. CDR1 and CDR2 (germline): SEHNR, FQNEAQ (reference sequence). The junction had 12 bases not matched to a gene; V was cut back by 5 bases and J by 3 bases. The CDR3 loop spans 17 amino acids. The CDR3 here is CASSHAPGGTSYNEQFF. For the CDR3, the DNA is TGTGCCAGCAGCCATGCCCCGGGCGGGACTAGCTACAATGAGCAGTTCTTC.

This clonotype was seen a handful of times. J is TRBJ2-7 and V is TRBV20-1; no clear D. V was shortened by 1 base and J by 7 bases, with 14 bases between the two germline ends. Germline V gene sequence: CDR1 DFQATT, CDR2 SNEGSKA (reference sequence). This CDR3 comprises 13 residues. The CDR3 region is CSARVTVGREQYF. The CDR3 DNA reads TGCAGTGCTAGAGTGACGGTGGGTAGGGAGCAGTACTTC.

The chain uses TRBV4-1 and TRBJ2-3, with 8 positions matching TRBD2. V lost 4 bases to trimming and J lost 4 bases; unmatched junction nucleotides: 10. The CDR3 is 16 residues long. Germline assignment: CDR1 MGHRA and CDR2 YSYEKL. CDR3 amino acids: CASSLGGVSEADTQYF. CDR3 DNA sequence: TGCGCCAGCAGCCTCGGGGGGGTGTCCGAGGCAGATACGCAGTATTTT.

This clonotype was counted at least ten times. This chain joins TRBV19 and TRBJ2-3; D might be TRBD1 (6 bases). Germline values: CDR1 LNHDA, CDR2 SQIVND (reference sequence). The CDR3 is 14 residues long. V gave up 6 bases and J gave up 3 bases, with 13 bases separating them. The DNA for the CDR3 is TGTGCCAGTAGGAGGACAGAGGGGACAGATACGCAGTATTTT. This sequence encodes CASRRTEGTDTQYF. Combining the CDR3 with reference TRBV19 and TRBJ2-3 gives the whole variable domain DGGITQSPKYLFRKEGQNVTLSCEQNLNHDAMYWYRQDPGQGLRLIYYSQIVNDFQKGDIAEGYSVSREKKESFPLTVTSAQKNPTAFYLCASRRTEGTDTQYFGPGTRLTVL.

This clonotype was seen a single time. In DNA, the CDR3 is TGCGCCAGCAGCGTAAGGGGTGACTCTGGAAACACCATATATTTT. It encodes CASSVRGDSGNTIYF. The chain employs TRBV5-1 and TRBJ1-3, with D tentatively TRBD1 (5 bases). The germline V gene has CDR1 SGHRS and CDR2 YFSETQ. V lost 4 bases, J lost 0 bases, and 11 bases lay in between. The CDR3 length is 15 residues.

This clonotype showed up many times. The rearrangement uses TRBV7-2 and TRBJ2-1; 14 nucleotides match TRBD2. The germline gives CDR1 SGHTA, CDR2 FQGNSA. This CDR3 spans 18 amino acids. V trimming: 1 base; J trimming: 7 bases; junction bases outside the gene matches: 9. This CDR3 reads CASSLVGTGLAGVNEQFF. The CDR3 nucleotides read TGTGCCAGCAGCTTAGTGGGCACGGGACTAGCGGGGGTGAATGAGCAGTTCTTC.

This clonotype was observed many times. The chain carries TRBV20-1 and TRBJ2-3, with 8 bases fitting TRBD2. CDR3 size: 14 residues. Germline CDR1 is DFQATT and CDR2 is SNEGSKA (reference sequence). Trimming at V came to 5 bases and at J to 5 bases, leaving 9 bases not matched to a gene. CDR3 amino acids: CSAPSGSGGDTQYF. DNA for the CDR3: TGCAGTGCTCCAAGCGGGAGTGGTGGAGATACGCAGTATTTT.

To note about this clonotype: This may arise from a read error, as a much more abundant clone is one base away. The rearrangement joins TRBV7-4 to TRBJ1-4; D is unclear. The CDR3 spans 16 residues. CDR1 is SGHVT and CDR2 is SQSDAQ in the germline V gene. The CDR3: CASSLVFGTAGENLFF. DNA of the CDR3: TGTGCCAGCAGCTTAGTCTTCGGAACCGCGGGTGAAAATCTGTTTTTT.

This clonotype was detected only a few times. The CDR3 sequence: CASSNQGAGELFF. The CDR3 DNA sequence: TGCGCCAGCAGTAATCAGGGCGCCGGGGAGCTGTTTTTT. The gene calls are TRBV5-1 and TRBJ2-2; D might be TRBD1 (5 bases). The germline gives CDR1 SGHRS, CDR2 YFSETQ. The CDR3 length is 13 residues. Trimming took off 5 bases at V and 6 bases at J, with 11 bases between the two ends.

Regarding this clonotype: Since no conserved phenylalanine or tryptophan closes the CDR3, a read error is the likely cause. The chain has TRBV6-5 and TRBJ1-1; 7 nucleotides match TRBD1. Germline CDR1 is MNHEY and CDR2 is SVGAGI. J gave up 6 bases and V 7 bases, and 11 bases lay outside the gene matches. This CDR3 is built from 14 residues. This CDR3 is CASTRDRDRAEAFL. The DNA for the CDR3 is TGTGCCAGCACCAGAGACAGGGATAGGGCTGAAGCTTTCCTT.

V and J are TRBV20-1 and TRBJ1-1, with D uncertain. V lost 5 bases and J 4 bases, leaving 11 bases between the germline ends. The CDR3 has 12 residues. CDR1 and CDR2 (germline): DFQATT, SNEGSKA (reference sequence). The CDR3 DNA reads as TGCAGTGCTGACCGACGGTCCACTGAAGCTTTCTTT. Translated, it gives CSADRRSTEAFF.

The sample holds a few counts of this clonotype. The V call is TRBV11-1, the J call TRBJ2-2, with 7 bases fitting TRBD1. In germline, CDR1 is SGHAT, CDR2 FQDESV (reference sequence). CDR3 length: 18 residues. With 7 bases clipped from V and 5 bases from J, the junction kept 19 bases outside the gene matches. The CDR3 loop reads CASTPRPGQSIRTGELFF. CDR3 nucleotides: TGTGCCAGCACCCCTCGACCGGGACAGAGCATTAGGACCGGGGAGCTGTTTTTT.

In its sample, this clonotype was seen many times. The V gene is TRBV5-1, the J gene TRBJ2-3; D assignment may be TRBD1 or TRBD2 (6 bases each). Deletions cut 4 bases from V and 0 bases from J, with 12 bases between. Per germline, CDR1 SGHRS and CDR2 YFSETQ. The CDR3 is 15 residues long. The CDR3 DNA reads as TGCGCCAGCAGCCGCGGGACACGTAGCACAGATACGCAGTATTTT. This encodes CASSRGTRSTDTQYF. Looking up the rest from reference TRBV5-1 and TRBJ2-3 gives the full variable domain: KAGVTQTPRYLIKTRGQQVTLSCSPISGHRSVSWYQQTPGQGLQFLFEYFSETQRNKGNFPGRFSGRQFSNSRSEMNVSTLELGDSALYLCASSRGTRSTDTQYFGPGTRLTVL.

This clonotype has a handful of counts. This chain connects TRBV20-1 to TRBJ2-1; D is possibly TRBD1 or TRBD2 (5 bases each). Germline values: CDR1 DFQATT, CDR2 SNEGSKA (reference sequence). CDR3 length equals 13 residues. The CDR3 protein is CTAGTNSYNEQFF. CDR3 sequence (DNA): TGCACTGCCGGGACCAACTCCTACAATGAGCAGTTCTTC.

This clonotype was observed many times. The gene calls are TRBV11-3 and TRBJ2-2, with 8 bases lining up with TRBD2. The CDR3 has 17 amino acids. Germline CDR1 reads SGHNT; CDR2 reads YENEEA. The V and J ends lost 3 bases and 1 base, in that order; junction bases with no gene match: 7. The CDR3 DNA is TGTGCCAGCAGCTTTTTCAACCTAGCGGGGAACACCGGGGAGCTGTTTTTT. It is translated as CASSFFNLAGNTGELFF. Supplemented by reference TRBV11-3 and TRBJ2-2, the full variable domain reads EAGVVQSPRYKIIEKKQPVAFWCNPISGHNTLYWYLQNLGQGPELLIRYENEEAVDDSQLPKDRFSAERLKGVDSTLKIQPAELGDSAVYLCASSFFNLAGNTGELFFGEGSRLTVL.

This clonotype was seen many times. This chain uses TRBV4-1 with TRBJ2-3, with 9 positions matching TRBD2. Germline values: CDR1 MGHRA, CDR2 YSYEKL. The trim removed 3 bases at V and 1 base at J, leaving 8 bases unmatched. The CDR3 loop spans 17 amino acids. CDR3 DNA: TGCGCCAGCAGCCACAACCGCGGGGGGGACGGCACAGATACGCAGTATTTT. It specifies CASSHNRGGDGTDTQYF.